One T cell receptor beta chain is described in this entry. The antigen remains undetermined. The assay was immunoSEQ multiplex PCR, and TCRdb's table has in-frame clones only and misses some. This sample carries approximately 100,000 clones, 92% of them seen once, and the ten largest clones take about 1.2%. This entry belongs to a study of T cell responses to AZD1222 COVID-19 vaccine. Study outcomes and limitations: Seropositive status at baseline applied to only six AZD1222 recipients. Unmutated variant regions are reportedly targeted by nearly half of spike-specific TCRs. After two AZD1222 doses, spike-specific TCR breadth and depth rose versus day 0.

Trimming left V 7 bases short and J 2 bases short, with 17 bases between. The germline gives CDR1 MNHNY, CDR2 SVGAGI (reference sequence). The CDR3 sequence is 15 residues long. V is TRBV6-6 and J is TRBJ2-5; TRBD1 is a possible D gene (7 bases). The clonotype was recovered from an adult in good health. Sequenced material: peripheral blood, taken on day 0 of AZD1222 vaccination. Written as DNA, the CDR3 is TGTGCCAGCAATAGCGCGGGACAGACACAAGAGACCCAGTACTTC. Protein: CASNSAGQTQETQYF.